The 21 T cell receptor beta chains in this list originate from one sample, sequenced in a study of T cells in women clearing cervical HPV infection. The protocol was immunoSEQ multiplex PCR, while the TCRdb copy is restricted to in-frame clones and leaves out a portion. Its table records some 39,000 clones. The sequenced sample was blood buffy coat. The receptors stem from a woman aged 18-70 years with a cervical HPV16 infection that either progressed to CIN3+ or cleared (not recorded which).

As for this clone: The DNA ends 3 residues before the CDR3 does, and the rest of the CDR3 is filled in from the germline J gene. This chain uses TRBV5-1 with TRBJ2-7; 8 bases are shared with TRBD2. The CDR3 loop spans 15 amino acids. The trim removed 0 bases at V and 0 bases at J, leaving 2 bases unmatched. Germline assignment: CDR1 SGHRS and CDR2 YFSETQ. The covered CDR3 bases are TGCGCCAGCAGCTTGGCCAGCGGGAGCTCCTACGAG. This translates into CASSLASGSSYE. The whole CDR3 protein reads CASSLASGSSYEQYF.

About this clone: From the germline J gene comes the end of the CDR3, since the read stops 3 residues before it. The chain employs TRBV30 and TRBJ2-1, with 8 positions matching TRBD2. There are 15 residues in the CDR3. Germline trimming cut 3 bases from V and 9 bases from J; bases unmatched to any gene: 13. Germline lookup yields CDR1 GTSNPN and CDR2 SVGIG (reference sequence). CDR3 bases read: TGTGCCTGGAGCGACGGGACTAGGATTAGCGGTGAG. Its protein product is CAWSDGTRISGE. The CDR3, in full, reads CAWSDGTRISGEQFF.

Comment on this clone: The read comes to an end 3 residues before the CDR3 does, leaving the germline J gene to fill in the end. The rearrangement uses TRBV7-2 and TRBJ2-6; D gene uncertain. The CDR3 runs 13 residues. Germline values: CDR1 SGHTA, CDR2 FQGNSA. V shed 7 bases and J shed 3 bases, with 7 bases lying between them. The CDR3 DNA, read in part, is TGTGCCAGCATGGTACTTGGGGCCAACGTC. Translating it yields CASMVLGANV. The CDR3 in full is CASMVLGANVLTF.

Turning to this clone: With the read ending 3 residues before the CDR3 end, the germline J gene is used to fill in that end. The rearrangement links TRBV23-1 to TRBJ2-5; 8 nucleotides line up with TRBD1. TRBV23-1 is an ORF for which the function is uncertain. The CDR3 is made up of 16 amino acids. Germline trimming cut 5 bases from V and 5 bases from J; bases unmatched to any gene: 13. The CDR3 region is CASSSTETGGDETQYF. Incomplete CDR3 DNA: TGCGCCAGCAGTTCGACCGAAACAGGGGGAGACGAGACC.

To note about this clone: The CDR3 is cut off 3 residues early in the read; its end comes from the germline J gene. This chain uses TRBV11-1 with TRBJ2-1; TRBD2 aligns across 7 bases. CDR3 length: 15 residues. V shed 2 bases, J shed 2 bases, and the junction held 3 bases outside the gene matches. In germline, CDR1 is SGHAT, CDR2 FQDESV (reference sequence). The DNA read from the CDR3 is TGTGCCAGCAGCTTAATGGCGGGAGCCTACAATGAG. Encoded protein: CASSLMAGAYNE. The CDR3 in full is CASSLMAGAYNEQFF.

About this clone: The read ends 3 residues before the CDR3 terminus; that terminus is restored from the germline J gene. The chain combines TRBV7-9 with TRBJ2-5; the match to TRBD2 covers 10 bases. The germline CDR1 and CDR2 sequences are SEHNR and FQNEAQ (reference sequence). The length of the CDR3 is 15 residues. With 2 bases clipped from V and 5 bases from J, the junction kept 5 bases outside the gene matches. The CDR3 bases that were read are TGTGCCAGCAGCTTATCGACTAGCGGGTGGGAGACC. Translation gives CASSLSTSGWET. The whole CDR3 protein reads CASSLSTSGWETQYF.

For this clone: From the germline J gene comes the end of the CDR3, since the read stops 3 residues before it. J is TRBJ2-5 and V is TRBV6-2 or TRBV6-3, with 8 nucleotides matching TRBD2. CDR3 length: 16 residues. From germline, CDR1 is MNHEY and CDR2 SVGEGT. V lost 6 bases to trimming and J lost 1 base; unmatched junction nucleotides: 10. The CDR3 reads CASSLLTSASQETQYF. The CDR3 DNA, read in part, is TGTGCCAGCAGCCTACTGACTAGCGCCTCCCAAGAGACC.

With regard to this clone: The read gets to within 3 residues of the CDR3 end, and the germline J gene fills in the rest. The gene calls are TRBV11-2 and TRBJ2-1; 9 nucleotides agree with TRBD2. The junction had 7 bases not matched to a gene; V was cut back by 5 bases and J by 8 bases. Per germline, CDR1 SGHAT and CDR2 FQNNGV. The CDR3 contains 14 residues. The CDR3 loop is CASSKSGRSYEQFF. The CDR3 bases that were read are TGTGCCAGCAGCAAGAGCGGGAGGAGCTATGAG. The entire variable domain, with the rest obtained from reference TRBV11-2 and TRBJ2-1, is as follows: EAGVAQSPRYKIIEKRQSVAFWCNPISGHATLYWYQQILGQGPKLLIQFQNNGVVDDSQLPKDRFSAERLKGVDSTLKIQPAKLEDSAVYLCASSKSGRSYEQFFGPGTRLTVL.

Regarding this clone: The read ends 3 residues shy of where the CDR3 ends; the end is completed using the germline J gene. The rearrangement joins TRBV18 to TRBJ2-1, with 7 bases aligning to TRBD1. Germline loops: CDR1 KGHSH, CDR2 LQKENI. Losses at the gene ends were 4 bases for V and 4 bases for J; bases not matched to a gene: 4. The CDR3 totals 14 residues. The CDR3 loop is CASSRAGGYNEQFF. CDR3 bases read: TGTGCCAGCTCACGTGCAGGGGGTTACAATGAG. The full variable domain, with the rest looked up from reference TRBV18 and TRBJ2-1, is NAGVMQNPRHLVRRRGQEARLRCSPMKGHSHVYWYRQLPEEGLKFMVYLQKENIIDESGMPKERFSAEFPKEGPSILRIQQVVRGDSAAYFCASSRAGGYNEQFFGPGTRLTVL.

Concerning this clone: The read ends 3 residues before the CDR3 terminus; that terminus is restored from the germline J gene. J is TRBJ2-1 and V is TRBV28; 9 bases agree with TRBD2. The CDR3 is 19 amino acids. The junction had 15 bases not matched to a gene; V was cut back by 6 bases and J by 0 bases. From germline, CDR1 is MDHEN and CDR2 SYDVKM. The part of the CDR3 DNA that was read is TGTGCCAGCAGCACCTCCCTCGGACTAGCGCAAAGCTCCTACAATGAG. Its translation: CASSTSLGLAQSSYNE. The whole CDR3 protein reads CASSTSLGLAQSSYNEQFF.

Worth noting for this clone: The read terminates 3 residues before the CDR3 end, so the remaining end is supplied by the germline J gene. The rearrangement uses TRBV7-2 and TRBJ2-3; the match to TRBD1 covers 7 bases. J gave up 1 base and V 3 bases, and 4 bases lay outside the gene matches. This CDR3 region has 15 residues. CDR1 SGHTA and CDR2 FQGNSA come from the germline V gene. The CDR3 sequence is CASSFRGWGTDTQYF. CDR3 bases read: TGTGCCAGCAGCTTCAGGGGGTGGGGCACAGATACG.

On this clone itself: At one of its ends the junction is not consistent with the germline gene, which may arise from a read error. The CDR3 is CASSRTLTASMGDTQYF. CDR3 bases read: TGCGCCAGCAGCCGCACTTTGACAGCCTCCATGGGAGATACG. The chain is built from TRBV4-2 and TRBJ2-3, with D perhaps TRBD1 (5 bases). The read terminates 3 residues before the CDR3 end, so the remaining end is supplied by the germline J gene. The CDR3 totals 17 residues. In germline, CDR1 is LGHNA, CDR2 YNFKEQ.

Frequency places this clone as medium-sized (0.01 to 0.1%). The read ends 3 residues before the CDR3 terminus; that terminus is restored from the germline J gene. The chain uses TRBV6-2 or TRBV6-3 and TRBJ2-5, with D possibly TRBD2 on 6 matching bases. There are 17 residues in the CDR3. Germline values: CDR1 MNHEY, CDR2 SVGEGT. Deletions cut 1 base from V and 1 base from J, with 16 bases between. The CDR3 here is CASSYWGSGPGQETQYF. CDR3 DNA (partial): TGTGCCAGCAGTTACTGGGGAAGCGGGCCGGGCCAAGAGACC.

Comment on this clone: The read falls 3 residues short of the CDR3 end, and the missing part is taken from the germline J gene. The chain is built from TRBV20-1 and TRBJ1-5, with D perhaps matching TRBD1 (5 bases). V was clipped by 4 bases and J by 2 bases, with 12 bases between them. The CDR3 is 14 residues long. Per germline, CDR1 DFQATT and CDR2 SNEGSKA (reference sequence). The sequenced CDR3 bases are TGCAGTGCTATGAAGGGGATCCGCAATCAGCCC. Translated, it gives CSAMKGIRNQP. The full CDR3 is CSAMKGIRNQPQHF.

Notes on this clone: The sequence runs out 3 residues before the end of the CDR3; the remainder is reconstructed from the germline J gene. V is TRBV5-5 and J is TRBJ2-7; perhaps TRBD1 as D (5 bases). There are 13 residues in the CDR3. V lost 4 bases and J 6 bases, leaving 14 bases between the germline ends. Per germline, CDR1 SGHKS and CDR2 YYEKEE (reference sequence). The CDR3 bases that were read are TGTGCCAGCAGCGTTACATCAGGGCCCGAG. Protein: CASSVTSGPE. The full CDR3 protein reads CASSVTSGPEQYF.

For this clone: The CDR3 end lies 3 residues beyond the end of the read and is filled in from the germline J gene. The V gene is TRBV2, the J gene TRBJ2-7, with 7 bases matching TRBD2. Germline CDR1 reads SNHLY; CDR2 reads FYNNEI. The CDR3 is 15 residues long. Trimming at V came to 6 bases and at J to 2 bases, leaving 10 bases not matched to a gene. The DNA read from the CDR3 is TGTGCCAGCAGCCCAACGGAGCGGGGTACCTACGAG. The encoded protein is CASSPTERGTYE. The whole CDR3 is CASSPTERGTYEQYF. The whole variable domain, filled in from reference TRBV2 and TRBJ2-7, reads EPEVTQTPSHQVTQMGQEVILRCVPISNHLYFYWYRQILGQKVEFLVSFYNNEISEKSEIFDDQFSVERPDGSNFTLKIRSTKLEDSAMYFCASSPTERGTYEQYFGPGTRLTVT.

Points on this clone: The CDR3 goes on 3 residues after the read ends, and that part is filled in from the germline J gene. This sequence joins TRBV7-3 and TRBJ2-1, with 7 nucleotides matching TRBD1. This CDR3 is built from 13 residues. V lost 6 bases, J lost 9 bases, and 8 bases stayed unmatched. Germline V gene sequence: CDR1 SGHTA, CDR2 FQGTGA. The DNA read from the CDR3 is TGTGCCAGCAGTATTCGACAGGGTACTGAG. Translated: CASSIRQGTE. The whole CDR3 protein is CASSIRQGTEQFF. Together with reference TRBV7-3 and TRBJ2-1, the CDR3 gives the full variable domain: GAGVSQTPSNKVTEKGKYVELRCDPISGHTALYWYRQSLGQGPEFLIYFQGTGAADDSGLPNDRFFAVRPEGSVSTLKIQRTERGDSAVYLCASSIRQGTEQFFGPGTRLTVL.

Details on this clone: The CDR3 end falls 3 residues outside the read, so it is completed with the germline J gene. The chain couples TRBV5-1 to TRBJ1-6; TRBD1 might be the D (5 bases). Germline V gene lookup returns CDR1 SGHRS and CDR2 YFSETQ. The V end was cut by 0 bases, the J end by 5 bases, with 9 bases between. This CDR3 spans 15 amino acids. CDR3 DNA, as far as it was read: TGCGCCAGCAGCTTGGAAACAGGTGATAATTCACCC. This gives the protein CASSLETGDNSP. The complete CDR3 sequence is CASSLETGDNSPLHF.

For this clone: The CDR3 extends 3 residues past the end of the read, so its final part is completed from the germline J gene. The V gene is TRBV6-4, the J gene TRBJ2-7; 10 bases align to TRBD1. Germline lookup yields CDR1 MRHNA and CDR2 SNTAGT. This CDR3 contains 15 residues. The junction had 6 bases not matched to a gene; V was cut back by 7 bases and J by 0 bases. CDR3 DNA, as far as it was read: TGTGCCAGCACCCCAGGGACAGGGGTCTCCTACGAG. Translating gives CASTPGTGVSYE. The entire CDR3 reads CASTPGTGVSYEQYF.

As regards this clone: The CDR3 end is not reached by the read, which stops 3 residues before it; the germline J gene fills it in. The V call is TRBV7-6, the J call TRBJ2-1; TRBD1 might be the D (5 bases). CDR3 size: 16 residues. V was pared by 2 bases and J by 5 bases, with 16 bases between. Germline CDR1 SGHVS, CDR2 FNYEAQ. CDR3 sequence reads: CASSLPRDSTHNEQFF. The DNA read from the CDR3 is TGTGCCAGCAGCTTACCCAGGGATAGTACACACAATGAG.

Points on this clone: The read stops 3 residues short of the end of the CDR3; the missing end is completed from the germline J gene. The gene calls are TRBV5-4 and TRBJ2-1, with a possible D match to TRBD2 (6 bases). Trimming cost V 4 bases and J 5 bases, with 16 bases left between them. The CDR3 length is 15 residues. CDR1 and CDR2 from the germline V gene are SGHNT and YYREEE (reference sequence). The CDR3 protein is CASSEGLHRDNEQFF. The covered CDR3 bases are TGTGCCAGCAGCGAGGGACTTCACCGAGACAATGAG. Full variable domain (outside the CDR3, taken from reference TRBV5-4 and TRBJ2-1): ETGVTQSPTHLIKTRGQQVTLRCSSQSGHNTVSWYQQALGQGPQFIFQYYREEENGRGNFPPRFSGLQFPNYSSELNVNALELDDSALYLCASSEGLHRDNEQFFGPGTRLTVL.